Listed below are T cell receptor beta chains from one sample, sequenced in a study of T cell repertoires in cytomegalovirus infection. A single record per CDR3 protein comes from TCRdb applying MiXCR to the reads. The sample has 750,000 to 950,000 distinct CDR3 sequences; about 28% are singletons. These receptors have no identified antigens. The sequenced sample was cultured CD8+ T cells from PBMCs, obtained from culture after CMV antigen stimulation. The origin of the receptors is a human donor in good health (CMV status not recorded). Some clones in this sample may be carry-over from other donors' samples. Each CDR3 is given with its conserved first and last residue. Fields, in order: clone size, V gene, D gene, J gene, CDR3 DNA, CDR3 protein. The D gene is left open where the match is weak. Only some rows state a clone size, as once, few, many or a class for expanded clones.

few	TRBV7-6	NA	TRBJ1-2	TGTGCCAGCAGCTTATTGTCGGCCAGGAACTATGGCTACACCTTC	CASSLLSARNYGYTF
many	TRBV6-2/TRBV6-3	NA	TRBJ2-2	TGTGCCAGCAGTTACTCGGCTAGTGAAATCACCGGGGAGCTGTTTTTT	CASSYSASEITGELFF
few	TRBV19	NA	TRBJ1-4	TGTGCCAGTAGTACAGAACAGGTACTAAATGAAAAACTGTTTTTT	CASSTEQVLNEKLFF
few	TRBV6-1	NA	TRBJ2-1	TGTGCCAGCAAAAACTCCTTTTCAGGGGTCAATGAGCAGTTCTTC	CASKNSFSGVNEQFF
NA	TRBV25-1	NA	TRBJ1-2	TGTGCCAGCAGTGAAGTAGGGACGGTCTATGGCTACACCTTC	CASSEVGTVYGYTF
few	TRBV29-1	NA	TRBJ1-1	TGCAGCGTTGGTACCGCCGAAGCTTTCTTT	CSVGTAEAFF
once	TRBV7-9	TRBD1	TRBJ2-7	TGTGCCAGCAGCCCAATGGCCGGGACAGGGGGTGGGTACGAGCAGTACTTC	CASSPMAGTGGGYEQYF
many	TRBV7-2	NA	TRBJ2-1	TGTGCCAGCAGCCTCCGGGGACCGGGCAATGAGCAGTTCTTC	CASSLRGPGNEQFF
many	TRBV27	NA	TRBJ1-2	TGTGCCAGCAGTTTGAGCTTGGCAGGGGCTAACTATGGCTACACCTTC	CASSLSLAGANYGYTF
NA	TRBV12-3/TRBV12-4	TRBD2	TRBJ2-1	TGTGCCAGCCTTGGACTAGCGGGGGGGCTGGGGAGAAATGAGCAGTTCTTC	CASLGLAGGLGRNEQFF
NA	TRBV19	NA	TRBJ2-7	TGTGCCAGTAGTATAGAAGAAGGGGAGCCGTACGAGCAGTACTTC	CASSIEEGEPYEQYF
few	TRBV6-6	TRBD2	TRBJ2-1	TGTGCCAGCAGTTACGTCGCGGGGGGGAAGAATGAGCAGTTCTTC	CASSYVAGGKNEQFF
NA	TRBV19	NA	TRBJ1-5	TGTGCCAGTAGTATCAACGGGGGGTTATACCAGCCCCAGCATTTT	CASSINGGLYQPQHF
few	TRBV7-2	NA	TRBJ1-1	TGTGCCAGCAGCTTAGATGAACGGAGTGAAGCTTTCTTT	CASSLDERSEAFF
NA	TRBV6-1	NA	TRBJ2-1	TGTGCCAGCAGTGAGGTGGGGGTATGGGAGCAGTTCTTC	CASSEVGVWEQFF
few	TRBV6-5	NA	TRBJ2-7	TGTGCCAGCAGTTACCAAGGCAGGGGCTACGAGCAGTACTTC	CASSYQGRGYEQYF
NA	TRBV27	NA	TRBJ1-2	TGTGCCAGCAGTTTATGGGCAGGGATATATGGCTACACCTTC	CASSLWAGIYGYTF
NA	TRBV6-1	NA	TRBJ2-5	TGTGCCAGCAAGGAAGAGACCCAGTACTTC	CASKEETQYF
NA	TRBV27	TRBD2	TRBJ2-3	TGTGCCAGCTTCTCGGGGGGTAAGGCAGATACGCAGTATTTT	CASFSGGKADTQYF
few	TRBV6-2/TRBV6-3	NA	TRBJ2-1	TGTGCCAGCAGTTACTCAGAGCTTGAGCAGTTCTTC	CASSYSELEQFF
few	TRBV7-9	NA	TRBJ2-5	TGTGCCAGCAGCCCCGCCGTTTTGGAGACCCAGTACTTC	CASSPAVLETQYF
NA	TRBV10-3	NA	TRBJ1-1	TGTGCCATCAGTGACCCTACGACAGGGAACACTGAAGCTTTCTTT	CAISDPTTGNTEAFF
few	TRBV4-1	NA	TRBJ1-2	TGCGCCAGCAGCCAAGCTGGCAGTAACTATGGCTACACCTTC	CASSQAGSNYGYTF
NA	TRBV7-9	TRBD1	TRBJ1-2	TGTGCCAGCAGCCCCCCCACAGGGGCGGCTAACTATGGCTACACCTTC	CASSPPTGAANYGYTF
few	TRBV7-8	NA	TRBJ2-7	TGTGCCAGCAGCTTAGAAGTTGGCTACGAGCAGTACTTC	CASSLEVGYEQYF
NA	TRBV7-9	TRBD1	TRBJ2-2	TGTGCCAGCACCCCGATGACAGGGACGGTCGGGGAGCTGTTTTTT	CASTPMTGTVGELFF
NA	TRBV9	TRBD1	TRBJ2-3	TGTGCCAGCAGCGTGGACAGGGGGGACACAGATACGCAGTATTTT	CASSVDRGDTDTQYF
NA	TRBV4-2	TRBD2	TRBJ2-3	TGTGCCAGCAGCCAAGGGATAGCGGGGCTTACTAGCACAGATACGCAGTATTTT	CASSQGIAGLTSTDTQYF
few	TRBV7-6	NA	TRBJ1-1	TGTGCCAGCAGCTTAGGGGCAGCGACGAACACTGAAGCTTTCTTT	CASSLGAATNTEAFF
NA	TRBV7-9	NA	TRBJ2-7	TGTGCCAGCACCCCGAAGGGGGGCTCCTACGAGCAGTACTTC	CASTPKGGSYEQYF
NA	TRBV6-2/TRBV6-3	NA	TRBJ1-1	TGTGCCAGCAGTTCCCCCGGACACAAGAGTGCTGAAGCTTTCTTT	CASSSPGHKSAEAFF
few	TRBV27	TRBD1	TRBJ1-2	TGTGCCAGCAGTTTACTTTGGACAGGGATAGGGTACTATGGCTACACCTTC	CASSLLWTGIGYYGYTF
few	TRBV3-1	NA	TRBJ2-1	TGTGCCAGCAGCCGAGTGGAGGAGCAGTTCTTC	CASSRVEEQFF
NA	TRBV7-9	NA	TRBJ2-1	TGTGCCAGCAGCTTACTTCCGACAGGTTCCTACAATGAGCAGTTCTTC	CASSLLPTGSYNEQFF
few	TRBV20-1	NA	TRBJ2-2	TGCAGTGCTGTTTTGTCCGGGGAGCTGTTTTTT	CSAVLSGELFF
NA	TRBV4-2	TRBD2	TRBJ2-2	TGTGCCAGCAGCCAAGATGGGAGTAGCGGGGGGTTAACCGGGGAGCTGTTTTTT	CASSQDGSSGGLTGELFF
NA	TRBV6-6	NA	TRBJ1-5	TGTGCCAGCAGTCAGGGGAACGGCAATCAGCCCCAGCATTTT	CASSQGNGNQPQHF
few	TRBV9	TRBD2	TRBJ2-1	TGTGCCAGCAAAGGCGGGGGGGGTGAGCAGTTCTTC	CASKGGGGEQFF
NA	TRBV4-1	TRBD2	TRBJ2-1	TGCGCCAGCAGCCAAGGGGTTCTAGCGGGGGGGCGCGATGAGCAGTTCTTC	CASSQGVLAGGRDEQFF
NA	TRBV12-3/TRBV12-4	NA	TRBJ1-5	TGTGCCAGCAGTTTAGCTACAGCTCGGGGAAAGCTCCAGCATTTT	CASSLATARGKLQHF
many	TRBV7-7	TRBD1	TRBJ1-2	TGTGCTAGCAGCCCACCGACAGGGGAAGTCTATGGCTACACCTTC	CASSPPTGEVYGYTF
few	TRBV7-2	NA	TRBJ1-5	TGTGCCAGCAGCTTAAACAGGGCCTCCGATCAGCCCCAGCATTTT	CASSLNRASDQPQHF
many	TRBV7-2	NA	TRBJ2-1	TGTGCCAGCCAGGGGAACAATGAGCAGTTCTTC	CASQGNNEQFF
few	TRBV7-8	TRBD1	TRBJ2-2	TGTGCCAGCAGCATTAGACAGGGGGCGAACACCGGGGAGCTGTTTTTT	CASSIRQGANTGELFF
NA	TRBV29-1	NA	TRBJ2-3	TGCAGCGTTGAAGACGGAGGGGGGCACACAGATACGCAGTATTTT	CSVEDGGGHTDTQYF
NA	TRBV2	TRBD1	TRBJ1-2	TGTGCCAGCAGTGAATCTCGGGACAGGGATTTGGGCTTCCACTTC	CASSESRDRDLGFHF
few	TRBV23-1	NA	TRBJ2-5	TGCGCCAGCAGTCTTCCGACAGGCTTCTTGGAGACCCAGTACTTC	CASSLPTGFLETQYF
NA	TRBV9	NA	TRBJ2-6	TGTGCCAGCAGCCAGACGGGGGCAGTGGTGGCCAACGTCCTGACTTTC	CASSQTGAVVANVLTF